The 16 T cell receptor beta chains given below trace back to one sample, sequenced in a study of T cells after yellow fever vaccination. Via MiXCR, TCRdb re-called the 5' RACE reads, giving one row per CDR3 protein. The sample comprises about 22,000 distinct CDR3 sequences, around 5.2% of which are singletons, and around 18% rests with the top ten. The sequencing used PBMCs, either bulk or a sorted T-cell subset (CD4+, CD8+, memory, or dextramer-sorted; not recorded which), collected about 49 days after the first yellow fever vaccination. The receptors stem from a young man who received the YFV17D yellow fever vaccine.

This clonotype was seen at least ten times. V gene TRBV10-3 combines with J gene TRBJ2-7; unclear D gene. CDR3 size: 11 residues. CDR1 is ENHRY, CDR2 SYGVKD, per germline. Trimming cost V 10 bases and J 5 bases, with 12 bases left between them. The CDR3 sequence: CATSNGHEQYV. In DNA, the CDR3 is TGTGCCACCTCCAACGGGCACGAGCAGTACGTC.

This clonotype was counted many times. The rearrangement joins TRBV12-3 or TRBV12-4 to TRBJ1-1, with unresolved D. The CDR3 runs to 11 residues. Trimming stripped 5 bases from V and 1 base from J, with 2 bases between. CDR3 sequence reads: CASSKNTEAFF. In DNA, the CDR3 is TGTGCCAGCAGTAAGAACACTGAAGCTTTCTTT.

The sample holds many counts of this clonotype. The chain has TRBV6-2 or TRBV6-3 and TRBJ1-5, with D unclear. Per the germline V gene, CDR1 is MNHEY and CDR2 is SVGEGT. Trimming took off 5 bases at V and 2 bases at J, with 13 bases between the two ends. The length of the CDR3 is 15 residues. Here the CDR3 reads CASSGRPDGNQPQHF. The CDR3 DNA sequence: TGTGCCAGCAGTGGCCGACCGGACGGCAATCAGCCCCAGCATTTT.

This clonotype was seen ten or more times. The rearrangement uses TRBV27 and TRBJ1-1; no clear D. This CDR3 contains 14 residues. V was clipped by 5 bases and J by 0 bases, with 10 bases between them. The germline gives CDR1 MNHEY, CDR2 SMNVEV (reference sequence). DNA for the CDR3: TGTGCCAGCAGTCCCTCGGGCATGAACACTGAAGCTTTCTTT. Amino acids: CASSPSGMNTEAFF.

In this sample, this clonotype turned up many times. The rearrangement uses TRBV7-2 and TRBJ1-1, with 8 nucleotides matching TRBD1. Germline V gene lookup returns CDR1 SGHTA and CDR2 FQGNSA. Unmatched junction bases numbered 3, after V lost 5 bases and J lost 1 base. There are 14 residues in the CDR3. The CDR3 coding sequence is TGTGCCAGCAGCCTCGGACAGGGGAACACTGAAGCTTTCTTT. Its translation: CASSLGQGNTEAFF.

This clonotype was observed many times. The J gene is TRBJ2-2, the V gene TRBV12-3 or TRBV12-4, with D hard to call. The CDR3 is made up of 13 amino acids. V lost 8 bases and J lost 9, with 16 bases in between. The CDR3 DNA sequence: TGTGCCAGCGGAGTAGCCCATGTCCGGGAGCTGTTTTTT. Its translation: CASGVAHVRELFF.

This clonotype was observed at least ten times. The CDR3 loop is CASSLNGPEYF. CDR3 in DNA: TGTGCCAGCAGCTTAAATGGTCCGGAGTATTTT. This chain links TRBV13 with TRBJ2-3, with unresolved D. The length of the CDR3 is 11 residues. Germline CDR1 is PRHDT and CDR2 is FYEKMQ (reference sequence). V gave up 2 bases and J gave up 13 bases, with 10 bases separating them.

At least ten counts were recorded for this clonotype. The gene calls are TRBV20-1 and TRBJ2-3; D is possibly TRBD1 (6 bases). Trimming pared 4 bases from V and 2 bases from J, leaving 16 bases between. Per germline, CDR1 DFQATT and CDR2 SNEGSKA (reference sequence). This CDR3 spans 15 amino acids. CDR3 residues: CSAILRTVNTDTQYF. Here the CDR3 DNA reads TGCAGTGCTATCCTCCGGACAGTCAACACAGATACGCAGTATTTT.

The sample holds many counts of this clonotype. The V gene is TRBV7-6, the J gene TRBJ1-2; D perhaps matches TRBD1 (6 bases). V lost 4 bases, J lost 7 bases, and 16 bases lay in between. The germline V gene has CDR1 SGHVS and CDR2 FNYEAQ. The CDR3 runs 14 residues. The CDR3, as DNA: TGTGCCAGCAGCTCCACAGGGAAAAGAGCTGGCTACACCTTC. Encoded protein: CASSSTGKRAGYTF.

This clonotype was recorded many times. V and J are TRBV7-2 and TRBJ2-2, with a weak D call TRBD2 (5 bases). The CDR3 spans 14 residues. The germline V gene has CDR1 SGHTA and CDR2 FQGNSA. V lost 5 bases to trimming and J lost 2 bases, with 9 bases between them. The CDR3, as DNA: TGTGCCAGCAGCCCGGGGTTTAACACCGGGGAGCTGTTTTTT. Residues: CASSPGFNTGELFF. The entire variable domain, with the rest obtained from reference TRBV7-2 and TRBJ2-2, is as follows: GAGVSQSPSNKVTEKGKDVELRCDPISGHTALYWYRQSLGQGLEFLIYFQGNSAPDKSGLPSDRFSAERTGGSVSTLTIQRTQQEDSAVYLCASSPGFNTGELFFGEGSRLTVL.

This clonotype was observed at least ten times. V and J are TRBV4-3 and TRBJ2-4; the D gene is possibly TRBD1 (6 bases). From germline, CDR1 is LGHNA and CDR2 YSLEER. The CDR3 runs to 15 residues. The ends were cut back, 5 bases at V and 4 bases at J, with 15 bases in the middle. CDR3 region: CASSSQTGSKNIQYF. The CDR3 DNA reads as TGCGCCAGCAGCTCACAGACAGGCTCAAAAAACATTCAGTACTTC.

This clonotype was counted at least ten times. J is TRBJ1-1 and V is TRBV15; 9 bases map to TRBD1. Germline V gives CDR1 LNHNV, CDR2 YYDKDF (reference sequence). The CDR3 has 14 amino acids. The J segment lost 5 bases and the V segment lost 5 bases, leaving 6 bases of the junction unmatched. The CDR3 DNA reads TGTGCCACCAGCGTCGACAGGGGGAGGACTGAAGCTTTCTTT. This encodes CATSVDRGRTEAFF. Full variable domain (outside the CDR3, taken from reference TRBV15 and TRBJ1-1): DAMVIQNPRYQVTQFGKPVTLSCSQTLNHNVMYWYQQKSSQAPKLLFHYYDKDFNNEADTPDNFQSRRPNTSFCFLDIRSPGLGDTAMYLCATSVDRGRTEAFFGQGTRLTVV.

This clonotype appeared many times. This chain connects TRBV20-1 to TRBJ2-1; 9 positions match TRBD1. The germline CDR1 and CDR2 sequences are DFQATT and SNEGSKA (reference sequence). The CDR3 totals 13 residues. V shed 7 bases and J 5 bases; nucleotides not matched to a gene: 6. CDR3 amino acids: CSGNRGLNNEQFF. The CDR3 DNA is TGCAGTGGCAACAGGGGGCTAAACAATGAGCAGTTCTTC.

There are many counts of this clonotype. This sequence joins TRBV27 and TRBJ1-5, with TRBD1 matching over 8 bases. CDR3 length equals 13 residues. The germline CDR1 and CDR2 sequences are MNHEY and SMNVEV (reference sequence). Trimming removed 5 bases from V and 6 bases from J; junction bases left unmatched: 3. The chain's CDR3 is CASSGTGGQPQHF. Written as DNA, the CDR3 is TGTGCCAGCAGTGGAACAGGGGGTCAGCCCCAGCATTTT.

The table lists this clonotype with many counts. The chain couples TRBV12-3 or TRBV12-4 to TRBJ2-6; D is undetermined. The CDR3 consists of 13 residues. Between the trimmed V and J ends, which lost 8 bases and 1 base, there was a span of 6 bases. The CDR3, as DNA: TGTGCCAGCTCGGGTTCTGGGGCCAACGTCCTGACTTTC. Residues: CASSGSGANVLTF.

The table lists this clonotype with many counts. This rearrangement joins TRBV18 to TRBJ2-3; 8 bases line up with TRBD2. There are 16 residues in the CDR3. Germline lookup yields CDR1 KGHSH and CDR2 LQKENI. V trimming: 0 bases; J trimming: 1 base; junction bases outside the gene matches: 3. This CDR3 reads CASSPPLTSGTDTQYF. As DNA, the CDR3 is TGTGCCAGCTCACCACCTCTGACTAGCGGCACAGATACGCAGTATTTT.